This entry describes one T cell receptor beta chain. Its antigen remains unknown. The junction departs from the called germline gene at one end, perhaps through a read error. Each donor gave ten milliliters of peripheral blood. This specimen belongs to a study of blood T cells in healthy people across ages. Study in general: Capture via template switching afforded approximately one barcoded beta molecule per two T cells.

Overall study findings and caveats: A roughly linear fall in TCR beta diversity per million T cells was seen with increasing age.

A sample-barcoded 5' primer and a J-beta primer mix were used in a second PCR of about 6 to 11 cycles. TCRdb reprocessed the 5' RACE reads via MiXCR and lists one record per CDR3 protein. The sample consists of about 1.7 million distinct CDR3 sequences, over 25% of them appearing once. CDR1 and CDR2 (germline): DFQATT, SNEGSKA (reference sequence). The CDR3 contains 14 residues. Sequenced material: blood. The chain recombines TRBV20-1 with TRBJ2-1; 8 bases align to TRBD2. The receptor was derived from a woman in her thirties in good health. This chain's CDR3 is CSTRPGGATDEQFF. CDR3 DNA: TGCAGTACTAGGCCCGGGGGGGCTACGGATGAGCAGTTCTTC.